This T cell receptor (beta chain) appears in the sequencing data of a study of blood T cell repertoires in COVID-19. Generated by immunoSEQ multiplex PCR, the TCRdb table keeps only in-frame clones and is missing some. The table lists about 360,000 clones, approximately 86% of them singletons, with roughly 7.1% in the top ten. The CDR3 length is 16 residues. Trimming left V 2 bases short and J 4 bases short, with 17 bases between. Germline CDR1 LGHDT, CDR2 YNNKEL (reference sequence). The receptor's source is a woman between 55 and 75 years old with COVID-19, enrolled during active disease. Sequenced: peripheral blood. The V call is TRBV3-1 (or the pseudogene TRBV3-2), the J call TRBJ1-2; tentative D call: TRBD1 (6 bases). CDR3 bases: TGTGCCAGCAGCCAACCGGGACACCTTCCTATCTATGGCTACACCTTC. Translation gives CASSQPGHLPIYGYTF.